This TCR beta chain was documented in a study of shared clonotypes between healthy human individuals. The assay was immunoSEQ multiplex PCR, and TCRdb's table has in-frame clones only and misses some. Of roughly 810,000 clones in the sample, about 96% were seen once. The naive CD8 population came from CD45RO-negative cells selected for CCR7, without terminally differentiated effector memory CD45RA+ cells. Germline CDR1 and CDR2: LNHDA and SQIVND (reference sequence). V was clipped by 9 bases and J by 2 bases; unmatched bases: 4. This CDR3 spans 12 amino acids. Sequencing used naive CD8+ T cells sorted from blood. The chain links TRBV19 to TRBJ2-7, with 7 bases lining up with TRBD1. The clonotype originates from a man aged 25-45 years in good health. This chain's CDR3 is CASRDRAYEQYF. The CDR3 DNA follows: TGTGCCAGCCGGGACAGAGCCTACGAGCAGTACTTC.